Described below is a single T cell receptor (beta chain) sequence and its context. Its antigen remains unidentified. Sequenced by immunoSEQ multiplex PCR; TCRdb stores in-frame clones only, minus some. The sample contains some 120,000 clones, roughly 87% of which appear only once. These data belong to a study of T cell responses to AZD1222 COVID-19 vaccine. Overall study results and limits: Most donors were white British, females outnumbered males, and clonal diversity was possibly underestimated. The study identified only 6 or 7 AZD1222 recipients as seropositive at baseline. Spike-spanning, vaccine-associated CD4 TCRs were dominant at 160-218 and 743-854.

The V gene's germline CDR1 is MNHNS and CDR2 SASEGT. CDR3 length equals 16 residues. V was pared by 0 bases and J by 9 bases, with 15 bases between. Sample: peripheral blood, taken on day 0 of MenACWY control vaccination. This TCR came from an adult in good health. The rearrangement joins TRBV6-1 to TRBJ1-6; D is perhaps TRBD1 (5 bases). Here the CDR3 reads CASSEAGYGAGSPLHF. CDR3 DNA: TGTGCCAGCAGTGAAGCCGGATACGGGGCGGGTTCACCCCTCCACTTT.